The 27 T cell receptor beta chains below all came from one sample that was sequenced in a study of T cell responses to AZD1222 COVID-19 vaccine. This table comes from immunoSEQ multiplex PCR, and its TCRdb copy is limited to in-frame clones, with some not included. The sample records some 55,000 clones, 89% being singletons. The sample in question was peripheral blood, obtained on day 0 of AZD1222 vaccination. These TCRs come from an adult in good health.

CDR3 loop: CASSIPGSRQYF. CDR3 coding DNA: TGTGCCAGCAGCATACCGGGTTCAAGGCAGTACTTC. This chain joins TRBV5-8 and TRBJ2-7; D unresolved. This CDR3 contains 12 residues. Looked up from germline, CDR1 is SGHTS and CDR2 is YDEGEE. Trimming shortened V by 4 bases and J by 9 bases, and 14 bases separated the two germline ends.

V usage is TRBV11-3 and J usage is TRBJ2-1; a possible D gene is TRBD1 (5 bases). V gave up 0 bases and J gave up 4 bases, with 10 bases separating them. Germline loops: CDR1 SGHNT, CDR2 YENEEA. The CDR3 runs to 15 residues. The CDR3 DNA is TGTGCCAGCAGCTTAGATATTTCAGGGTACAATGAGCAGTTCTTC. The encoded protein is CASSLDISGYNEQFF.

The genes are TRBV19 and TRBJ2-1; 9 nucleotides align to TRBD2. J was trimmed by 10 bases and V by 5 bases; bases with no gene match: 18. CDR3 length equals 17 residues. Germline CDR1 and CDR2: LNHDA and SQIVND (reference sequence). The DNA of the CDR3 is TGTGCCAGTAGTCCGACGCCCGGGGCTAGCGGGATGACCGAGCAGTTCTTC. The encoded protein is CASSPTPGASGMTEQFF.

Worth noting for this clone: Other nucleotide sequences in the sample specify the same CDR3. This chain joins TRBV5-1 and TRBJ2-5; TRBD2 matches at 9 bases. Per germline, CDR1 SGHRS and CDR2 YFSETQ. Unmatched junction bases numbered 11, after V lost 7 bases and J lost 4 bases. The CDR3 is 15 amino acids. The CDR3: CASRAGGRARETQYF. Written as DNA, the CDR3 is TGCGCCAGCCGGGCGGGCGGGAGGGCTAGAGAGACCCAGTACTTC.

This clone was recorded only once. V is TRBV25-1 and J is TRBJ2-1, with TRBD2 identical over 11 bases. Germline CDR1 MGHDK, CDR2 SYGVNS. The CDR3 is 16 residues long. V was clipped by 5 bases and J by 7 bases; unmatched bases: 10. CDR3 bases: TGTGCCAGCAGTCGTAGCGGGAGGGACGGACGGAATGAGCAGTTCTTC. Translating gives CASSRSGRDGRNEQFF.

This rearrangement joins TRBV14 to TRBJ2-6, with TRBD1 matching 9 bases. V gave up 3 bases and J gave up 1 base; unmatched junction bases: 4. The germline V gene has CDR1 SGHDN and CDR2 FVKESK. The CDR3 covers 17 residues. The CDR3 protein is CASSHAGQGSGANVLTF. The CDR3, as DNA: TGTGCCAGCAGCCACGCGGGACAGGGTTCTGGGGCCAACGTCCTGACTTTC.

This clone was recorded a few times. The J gene is TRBJ2-3, the V gene TRBV5-1, with TRBD2 matching 11 bases. V lost 0 bases, J lost 5 bases, and 5 bases stayed unmatched. In germline, CDR1 is SGHRS, CDR2 YFSETQ. The CDR3 extends over 16 amino acids. Here the CDR3 DNA reads TGCGCCAGCAGCTTGGTACTAGCGGGAGTTATAGATACGCAGTATTTT. As protein: CASSLVLAGVIDTQYF.

The chain carries TRBV7-9 and TRBJ1-5; D gene ambiguous. The CDR3 has 12 residues. Germline lookup yields CDR1 SEHNR and CDR2 FQNEAQ (reference sequence). Trimming left V 3 bases short and J 7 bases short, with 7 bases between. The CDR3 sequence: CASSLWQQPQHF. In DNA, the CDR3 is TGTGCCAGCAGCTTGTGGCAGCAGCCCCAGCATTTT.

The V gene is TRBV10-2, the J gene TRBJ2-2; possibly TRBD1 or TRBD2 for D (5 bases each). Germline loops: CDR1 WSHSY, CDR2 SAAADI. Trimming stripped 7 bases from V and 7 bases from J, with 13 bases between. This CDR3 comprises 13 residues. CDR3 loop: CASNSWGFGELFF. The CDR3 DNA reads as TGCGCCAGCAACAGCTGGGGGTTCGGGGAGCTGTTTTTT.

The gene calls are TRBV27 and TRBJ2-7; D remains ambiguous. Germline lookup yields CDR1 MNHEY and CDR2 SMNVEV (reference sequence). V was shortened by 0 bases and J by 0 bases, with 9 bases between the two germline ends. The CDR3 spans 15 residues. CDR3 in DNA: TGTGCCAGCAGTTTATCCCGGGCGAGCTCCTACGAGCAGTACTTC. It is translated as CASSLSRASSYEQYF.

The rearrangement links TRBV3-1 (or the pseudogene TRBV3-2) to TRBJ2-3; D unclear. Per germline, CDR1 LGHDT and CDR2 YNNKEL (reference sequence). The CDR3 is 13 residues long. Trimming took off 0 bases at V and 5 bases at J, with 6 bases between the two ends. The CDR3 sequence is CASSQDSGDTQYF. Here the CDR3 DNA reads TGTGCCAGCAGCCAAGATTCGGGAGATACGCAGTATTTT.

The chain recombines TRBV6-1 with TRBJ2-2; 7 bases are a match to TRBD1. CDR1 MNHNS and CDR2 SASEGT come from the germline V gene. J lost 5 bases, V lost 3 bases, and 3 bases had no gene match. The CDR3 has 14 amino acids. CDR3 nucleotides: TGTGCCAGCAGTGAGACAGGGTGGACCGGGGAGCTGTTTTTT. Its translation is CASSETGWTGELFF.

The chain links TRBV11-2 to TRBJ2-3, with a weak D call TRBD2 (5 bases). Germline V gives CDR1 SGHAT, CDR2 FQNNGV. Trimming removed 6 bases from V and 2 bases from J, with 18 bases in between. The CDR3 loop spans 16 amino acids. The CDR3 DNA reads TGTGCCAGCAGAAGTACTCTAGCAGTTACCACAGATACGCAGTATTTT. Its translation is CASRSTLAVTTDTQYF.

This clone was seen more than once but under ten times. DNA of the CDR3: TGTGCCAGCTCAGCTGGACAGGGAAAGGATGGCTACACCTTC. It translates to CASSAGQGKDGYTF. The chain links TRBV18 to TRBJ1-2, with 8 bases matching TRBD1. CDR3 size: 14 residues. With 5 bases clipped from V and 6 bases from J, the junction kept 8 bases outside the gene matches. The germline gives CDR1 KGHSH, CDR2 LQKENI.

V and J are TRBV29-1 and TRBJ1-1; possible D gene TRBD1, 6 bases. Germline V lookup: CDR1 SQVTM, CDR2 ANQGSEA. This CDR3 has 15 residues. Trimming removed 6 bases at V and 5 bases at J, with 22 bases between. CDR3 protein: CSVPGRSGVLTEAFF. The CDR3, as DNA: TGCAGCGTGCCCGGTCGGTCAGGGGTGCTAACTGAAGCTTTCTTT.

The rearrangement links TRBV10-1 to TRBJ2-3; 9 bases agree with TRBD2. The CDR3 loop spans 19 amino acids. Per germline, CDR1 WNHNN and CDR2 SYGVQD (reference sequence). Germline trimming cut 3 bases from V and 0 bases from J; bases unmatched to any gene: 13. The CDR3 here is CASSDAVEPSGKSTDTQYF. The CDR3 nucleotides read TGCGCCAGCAGTGACGCCGTAGAACCTAGCGGGAAAAGCACAGATACGCAGTATTTT.

The chain combines TRBV10-3 with TRBJ1-2, with D perhaps TRBD1 (5 bases). From germline, CDR1 is ENHRY and CDR2 SYGVKD. The CDR3 covers 14 residues. V was clipped by 10 bases and J by 2 bases, with 17 bases between them. In DNA, the CDR3 is TGTGCCACCCTAGTGGGGCAGGGAAACTATGGCTACACCTTC. It codes for CATLVGQGNYGYTF.

The gene calls are TRBV19 and TRBJ2-1, with D possibly TRBD1 on 6 matching bases. Germline V gives CDR1 LNHDA, CDR2 SQIVND (reference sequence). The CDR3 runs 13 residues. V dropped 1 base and J dropped 7 bases, with 8 bases sitting between them. The CDR3 region is CASSIVRGNEQFF. Here the CDR3 DNA reads TGTGCCAGTAGTATAGTGAGGGGGAATGAGCAGTTCTTC.

J is TRBJ1-3 and V is TRBV7-8, with a weak D call TRBD1 (6 bases). Germline CDR1 is SGHVS and CDR2 is FQNEAQ. V was pared by 3 bases and J by 3 bases, with 12 bases between. The CDR3 is 15 amino acids. The CDR3 nucleotides read TGTGCCAGCAGCTTCGAGGGGGGTGGTGGAAACACCATATATTTT. Protein: CASSFEGGGGNTIYF.

The V call is TRBV27, the J call TRBJ2-1; 9 nucleotides align to TRBD2. V trimming: 6 bases; J trimming: 9 bases; junction bases outside the gene matches: 12. CDR1 and CDR2 from the germline V gene are MNHEY and SMNVEV (reference sequence). This CDR3 region has 15 residues. CDR3 in amino acids: CASSPTSGPRPEQFF. CDR3 coding DNA: TGTGCCAGCAGCCCGACTAGCGGCCCGAGGCCTGAGCAGTTCTTC.

This rearrangement joins TRBV6-5 to TRBJ2-3; no clear D gene. V shed 6 bases and J shed 1 base, with 8 bases lying between them. The CDR3 has 13 residues. CDR1 is MNHEY and CDR2 is SVGAGI in the germline V gene. DNA for the CDR3: TGTGCCAGCAGGACAAAGGGCACAGATACGCAGTATTTT. Translation: CASRTKGTDTQYF.

The CDR3 DNA sequence: TGTGCCAGCAGCTCGGCAGGGCGGTACGAGCAGTACTTC. Residues: CASSSAGRYEQYF. The V call is TRBV7-9, the J call TRBJ2-7, with a tentative D call TRBD1 (5 bases). CDR1 SEHNR and CDR2 FQNEAQ come from the germline V gene (reference sequence). V was pared by 4 bases and J by 4 bases, with 11 bases between. This CDR3 region has 13 residues. The entire variable domain, with the rest obtained from reference TRBV7-9 and TRBJ2-7, is as follows: DTGVSQNPRHKITKRGQNVTFRCDPISEHNRLYWYRQTLGQGPEFLTYFQNEAQLEKSRLLSDRFSAERPKGSFSTLEIQRTEQGDSAMYLCASSSAGRYEQYFGPGTRLTVT.

CDR3 in amino acids: CASSSGTGRETQYF. DNA of the CDR3: TGTGCCAGCAGCAGTGGGACAGGGAGGGAGACCCAGTACTTC. The gene calls are TRBV6-2 or TRBV6-3 and TRBJ2-5; 9 bases match TRBD1. V was clipped by 6 bases and J by 5 bases; unmatched bases: 7. Germline V gene sequence: CDR1 MNHEY, CDR2 SVGEGT. The length of the CDR3 is 14 residues.

The J gene is TRBJ2-2, the V gene TRBV9; 7 nucleotides agree with TRBD1. The germline gives CDR1 SGDLS, CDR2 YYNGEE. The ends lost 0 bases at V and 1 base at J; junction bases unmatched: 0. This CDR3 spans 15 amino acids. In DNA, the CDR3 is TGTGCCAGCAGCGTAGGACAGGGGAACACCGGGGAGCTGTTTTTT. It specifies CASSVGQGNTGELFF.

In DNA, the CDR3 is TGTGCCAGCAGTGAGTGGGGTTATGGCTACACCTTC. Its protein product is CASSEWGYGYTF. The chain has TRBV6-1 and TRBJ1-2, with no clear D. Germline CDR1 MNHNS, CDR2 SASEGT. The CDR3 has 12 residues. Trimming left V 3 bases short and J 5 bases short, with 7 bases between.

The V and J genes are TRBV19 and TRBJ2-1; 13 bases agree with TRBD2. Germline V gives CDR1 LNHDA, CDR2 SQIVND (reference sequence). After removal of 4 bases from V and 14 bases from J, the junction contained 14 bases not matched to a gene. The CDR3 contains 16 residues. CDR3 bases: TGTGCCAGTAGTAAAGGCGGGACTAGCGGGGCCCTGATGGAGTTCTTC. Protein sequence: CASSKGGTSGALMEFF.

J is TRBJ2-7 and V is TRBV5-1; no definite D call. The CDR3 covers 14 residues. Germline V gene sequence: CDR1 SGHRS, CDR2 YFSETQ. V was trimmed by 3 bases and J by 4 bases, leaving 14 bases between them. The DNA for the CDR3 is TGCGCCAGCAGCTCAACCCCCCCCGCTTACGAGCAGTACTTC. This sequence encodes CASSSTPPAYEQYF.